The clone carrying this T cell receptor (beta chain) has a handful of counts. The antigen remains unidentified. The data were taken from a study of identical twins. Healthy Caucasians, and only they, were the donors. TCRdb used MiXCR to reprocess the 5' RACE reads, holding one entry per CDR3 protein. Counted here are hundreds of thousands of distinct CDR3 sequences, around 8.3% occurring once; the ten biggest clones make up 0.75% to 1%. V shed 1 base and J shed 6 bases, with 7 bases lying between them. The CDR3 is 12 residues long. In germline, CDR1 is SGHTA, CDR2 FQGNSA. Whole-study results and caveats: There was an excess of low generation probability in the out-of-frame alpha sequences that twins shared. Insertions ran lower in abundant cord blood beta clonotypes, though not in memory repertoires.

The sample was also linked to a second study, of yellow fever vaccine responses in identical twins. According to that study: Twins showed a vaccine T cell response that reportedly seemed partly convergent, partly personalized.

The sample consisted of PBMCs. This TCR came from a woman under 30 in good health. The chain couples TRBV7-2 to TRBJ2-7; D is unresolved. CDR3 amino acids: CASSLGPPEQYF. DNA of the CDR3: TGTGCCAGCAGCTTAGGACCCCCCGAGCAGTACTTC.